The source of this T cell receptor (beta chain) is a study of blood T cell repertoires in COVID-19. Study at large: The United States, Italy and Spain were the sources of the acute and convalescent COVID-19 samples. Sources were T cells, B-cell-depleted T cells, or PBMCs; the material itself was cDNA or gDNA.

How the authors handled the data: Amplification from reference gene primers served as the basis for estimated nucleated cell counts. Generated by immunoSEQ multiplex PCR, the TCRdb table keeps only in-frame clones and is missing some. D and trimming were read from the DNA, whereas the V and J calls and clone size are those reported in that table. The sample includes more than 45,000 clones, roughly 80% seen only once; the top ten take around 22%. CDR3 size: 16 residues. The germline V and J ends were trimmed by 4 bases and 2 bases, with 12 bases remaining between them. Looked up from germline, CDR1 is LGHNA and CDR2 is YSLEER.

Sequencing input: peripheral blood. The chain links TRBV4-3 to TRBJ2-6, with D maybe TRBD1 (6 bases). This clonotype was sampled from a woman aged 55 to 70 with acute or convalescent COVID-19. The CDR3 nucleotides read TGCGCCAGCAGCCCCTGGACAGTAACTGGGGCCAACGTCCTGACTTTC. Translation: CASSPWTVTGANVLTF.